One sample yielded the 21 T cell receptor beta chains listed below, sequenced in a study of human T cells and chemical hapten exposure. TCRdb passed the RACE reads through MiXCR, listing each CDR3 protein once. The data show about 190,000 distinct CDR3 sequences, 24% seen once. Time point given: patch test 3, about 24 weeks after DPC sensitization. The treatment was: therapeutic diphenylcyclopropenone sensitization with weekly scalp DPC. This material consisted of whole blood, taken in connection with sensitization to the hapten diphenylcyclopropenone (DPC). The receptors were sampled from a woman between 35 and 50 years old with alopecia areata. Some clones in this sample may be carry-over from other donors' samples.

This clonotype was counted only a few times. The chain links TRBV6-2 or TRBV6-3 to TRBJ2-7, with a tentative D call TRBD1 (5 bases). Per germline, CDR1 MNHEY and CDR2 SVGEGT. V lost 2 bases, J lost 0 bases, and 8 bases lay in between. The CDR3 is 14 residues long. The CDR3 region is CASSYGHRSYEQYF. The DNA of the CDR3 is TGTGCCAGCAGTTACGGACATCGCTCCTACGAGCAGTACTTC.

V and J are TRBV12-3 or TRBV12-4 and TRBJ2-3; D is unresolved. The V and J ends lost 1 base and 6 bases respectively, with 11 bases between them. The CDR3 sequence is 14 residues long. The CDR3, as DNA: TGTGCCAGCAGTTTAGTAGGGCTAGGGGATACGCAGTATTTT. Amino acid sequence: CASSLVGLGDTQYF.

The chain uses TRBV6-2 or TRBV6-3 and TRBJ2-5; 9 positions agree with TRBD2. The CDR3 contains 15 residues. The V gene end was trimmed by 9 bases and the J gene end by 1 base; junction bases not matched to a gene: 9. Germline lookup yields CDR1 MNHEY and CDR2 SVGEGT. The CDR3 spells CASEAGGVSQETQYF. The CDR3 DNA reads as TGTGCCAGTGAAGCGGGAGGAGTGTCCCAAGAGACCCAGTACTTC.

The rearrangement joins TRBV2 to TRBJ2-3, with 7 bases identical to TRBD2. CDR3 length: 16 amino acids. V lost 7 bases to trimming and J lost 3 bases; unmatched junction nucleotides: 13. Per germline, CDR1 SNHLY and CDR2 FYNNEI. The CDR3 here is CASTGAAGAGTDTQYF. The CDR3 nucleotides read TGTGCCAGCACCGGCGCTGCGGGAGCCGGGACAGATACGCAGTATTTT.

A single count supports this clonotype. V and J are TRBV13 and TRBJ2-3; 12 bases are shared with TRBD2. The CDR3 totals 14 residues. The germline gives CDR1 PRHDT, CDR2 FYEKMQ (reference sequence). V shed 6 bases, J shed 6 bases, and the junction held 4 bases outside the gene matches. The CDR3 DNA sequence: TGTGCCAGCAGTTTAACTAGCGGGAGGGATACGCAGTATTTT. Protein product: CASSLTSGRDTQYF.

This clonotype was found many times. The CDR3 spells CASSSGRAYEQFF. The CDR3 DNA reads as TGTGCCAGCTCTAGCGGGAGGGCCTATGAGCAGTTCTTC. The chain joins TRBV27 to TRBJ2-1; 12 nucleotides line up with TRBD2. The germline V gene has CDR1 MNHEY and CDR2 SMNVEV (reference sequence). J lost 8 bases, V lost 8 bases, and 4 bases had no gene match. This CDR3 has 13 amino acids.

This clonotype was detected only a few times. The chain couples TRBV11-2 to TRBJ2-3; D gene uncertain. Deletions cut 1 base from V and 2 bases from J, with 10 bases between. The CDR3 runs 15 residues. Germline V gives CDR1 SGHAT, CDR2 FQNNGV. CDR3 sequence reads: CASSLGVGVTDTQYF. CDR3 in DNA: TGTGCCAGCAGCTTAGGGGTTGGGGTCACAGATACGCAGTATTTT.

The V call is TRBV6-5, the J call TRBJ1-2; 8 bases map to TRBD1. Losses at the gene ends were 6 bases for V and 7 bases for J; bases not matched to a gene: 13. From germline, CDR1 is MNHEY and CDR2 SVGAGI. This CDR3 is built from 15 residues. CDR3 amino acids: CASREFPDRVSGYTF. CDR3 in DNA: TGTGCCAGCAGAGAGTTCCCGGACAGGGTGTCTGGCTACACCTTC.

The V and J genes are TRBV3-1 and TRBJ2-5; the D call may be TRBD1 or TRBD2 (5 bases each). V dropped 7 bases and J dropped 1 base, with 19 bases sitting between them. CDR3 size: 16 residues. The V gene's germline CDR1 is LGHDT and CDR2 YNNKEL (reference sequence). Written as DNA, the CDR3 is TGTGCCAGCACGGGGCTCACTGGACGGTCCCAAGAGACCCAGTACTTC. Its translation is CASTGLTGRSQETQYF.

The chain recombines TRBV6-5 with TRBJ2-7, with D uncertain. The CDR3 extends over 15 amino acids. Germline CDR1 is MNHEY and CDR2 is SVGAGI. V lost 0 bases and J 3 bases, leaving 12 bases between the germline ends. In DNA form, the CDR3 reads TGTGCCAGCAGTTACTCCCTACTGGGTAACTACGAGCAGTACTTC. The encoded protein is CASSYSLLGNYEQYF.

This clonotype has only a few counts. The rearrangement links TRBV29-1 to TRBJ2-3, with 9 bases that match TRBD1. J gave up 5 bases and V 6 bases, and 9 bases lay outside the gene matches. There are 14 residues in the CDR3. CDR1 and CDR2 from the germline V gene are SQVTM and ANQGSEA. The CDR3 sequence is CSVADRGGGDTQYF. The CDR3 DNA sequence: TGCAGCGTCGCGGACAGGGGTGGGGGAGATACGCAGTATTTT.

The J gene is TRBJ1-6, the V gene TRBV7-2, with TRBD1 identical over 8 bases. V shed 0 bases and J 14 bases; nucleotides not matched to a gene: 9. The CDR3 totals 15 residues. Looked up from germline, CDR1 is SGHTA and CDR2 is FQGNSA. As DNA, the CDR3 is TGTGCCAGCAGCTTAGCTAGGACAGGGTCCGGGACCCTCCACTTT. Translating gives CASSLARTGSGTLHF.

Only a few counts were recorded for this clonotype. This sequence joins TRBV9 and TRBJ2-3; unclear D gene. The CDR3 is 13 amino acids. In germline, CDR1 is SGDLS, CDR2 YYNGEE. V shed 2 bases and J shed 4 bases, with 8 bases lying between them. The chain's CDR3 is CASSVMIADTQYF. DNA of the CDR3: TGTGCCAGCAGCGTGATGATAGCAGATACGCAGTATTTT.

This clonotype was seen only a few times. The V and J genes are TRBV28 and TRBJ2-6; 14 bases fit TRBD2. The CDR3 consists of 17 residues. V lost 8 bases, J lost 4 bases, and 7 bases stayed unmatched. Looked up from germline, CDR1 is MDHEN and CDR2 is SYDVKM. CDR3 sequence (DNA): TGTGCCAGCCGGGGACTAGCGGGAGAAACAGGGGCCAACGTCCTGACTTTC. This encodes CASRGLAGETGANVLTF. Supplemented by reference TRBV28 and TRBJ2-6, the full variable domain reads DVKVTQSSRYLVKRTGEKVFLECVQDMDHENMFWYRQDPGLGLRLIYFSYDVKMKEKGDIPEGYSVSREKKERFSLILESASTNQTSMYLCASRGLAGETGANVLTFGAGSRLTVL.

The chain joins TRBV5-6 to TRBJ2-1, with D perhaps TRBD2 (6 bases). Germline V CDR1 and CDR2: SGHDT, YYEEEE. This CDR3 contains 14 residues. V lost 1 base and J 9 bases, leaving 14 bases between the germline ends. The CDR3 bases are TGTGCCAGCAGCTTGCGGCGGGGTACAGGTGAGCAGTTCTTC. Encoded protein: CASSLRRGTGEQFF.

This clonotype turned up a few times. J is TRBJ1-5 and V is TRBV6-2 or TRBV6-3; D possibly corresponds to TRBD1 (5 bases). CDR1 and CDR2 from the germline V gene are MNHEY and SVGEGT. V was trimmed by 0 bases and J by 1 base, leaving 10 bases between them. CDR3 length: 16 amino acids. CDR3 in DNA: TGTGCCAGCAGTTACTCGTGGGGGATCAGCAATCAGCCCCAGCATTTT. Protein: CASSYSWGISNQPQHF.

This clonotype came up a few times. This chain links TRBV20-1 with TRBJ1-1; D remains unclear. The CDR3 spans 10 residues. Trimming shortened V by 3 bases and J by 8 bases, and 7 bases separated the two germline ends. Germline lookup yields CDR1 DFQATT and CDR2 SNEGSKA (reference sequence). The CDR3 reads CSARQGEAFF. The CDR3 region has the DNA TGCAGTGCTAGGCAAGGAGAAGCTTTCTTT.

This clonotype has a handful of counts. The chain joins TRBV27 to TRBJ2-7, with TRBD1 matching over 9 bases. Losses at the gene ends were 3 bases for V and 4 bases for J; bases not matched to a gene: 4. Per germline, CDR1 MNHEY and CDR2 SMNVEV (reference sequence). This CDR3 is 14 amino acids long. In DNA, the CDR3 is TGTGCCAGCAGTTTCCTAGGACAGGGGTACGAGCAGTACTTC. It specifies CASSFLGQGYEQYF.

This clonotype was counted many times. This chain links TRBV28 with TRBJ2-7; TRBD2 matches at 7 bases. This CDR3 is 16 amino acids long. In germline, CDR1 is MDHEN, CDR2 SYDVKM. The V and J ends lost 1 base and 6 bases, in that order; junction bases with no gene match: 12. CDR3 DNA: TGTGCCAGCAGTTTATCCTCGGGGGGAGGGAGGAGCGAGCAGTACTTC. The encoded protein is CASSLSSGGGRSEQYF.

A few counts support this clonotype. V gene TRBV5-1 combines with J gene TRBJ1-6; possibly TRBD1 for D (5 bases). The V gene's germline CDR1 is SGHRS and CDR2 YFSETQ. This CDR3 has 14 amino acids. V was pared by 0 bases and J by 8 bases, with 9 bases between. For the CDR3, the DNA is TGCGCCAGCAGCTTGGGGGACTCCTATTCACCCCTCCACTTT. Translating it yields CASSLGDSYSPLHF.

The chain carries TRBV9 and TRBJ1-3, with D unclear. This CDR3 is built from 15 residues. Looked up from germline, CDR1 is SGDLS and CDR2 is YYNGEE. Here the CDR3 reads CSEDGGRRSGNTIYF. The CDR3 coding sequence is TGTTCCGAAGACGGCGGGAGGAGATCTGGAAACACCATATATTTT.